The clone carrying this T cell receptor beta chain appeared a few times. V lost 1 base and J 7 bases, leaving 14 bases between the germline ends. The CDR3 contains 15 residues. Germline assignment: CDR1 LGHDT and CDR2 YNNKEL (reference sequence). Time point meaning: newly diagnosed GD, antithyroid drugs for less than 3 months. Extracted RNA from PBMCs served as the source of the TCR library. This sample was taken from a study of regulatory T cells in long-lasting Graves disease. For the study at large: Antithyroid drugs had been taken by newly diagnosed Graves' patients for under 3 months.

CDR3 regions were amplified by Arm-PCR using iRepertoire HTBI primers to build TCR beta libraries. TCRdb reprocessed the multiplex PCR reads via MiXCR and lists one record per CDR3 protein. The table lists roughly 410,000 distinct CDR3 sequences, approximately 15% of them singletons. This same sample was also taken into another study, of T cells in Graves' hyperthyroidism and ophthalmopathy. This second study says: Exclusion followed for patients with uncontrolled infection, other autoimmune disease, pregnancy or lactation. The HTBI set primed first-round TCR CDR3 RT-PCR.

This sample comprised peripheral blood mononuclear cells (PBMCs), obtained at new diagnosis, from a patient treated with antithyroid drugs. The rearrangement joins TRBV3-1 to TRBJ2-1; D might be TRBD2 (7 bases). The clonotype comes from a woman aged 40-49 years with Graves disease. CDR3 residues: CASSQAGGRVNEQFF. CDR3 nucleotide sequence: TGTGCCAGCAGCCAAGCCGGGGGGCGGGTAAATGAGCAGTTCTTC.